These 10 T cell receptor beta chains were sequenced from one sample in a study of OX40 agonist ivuxolimab in advanced cancers. TCRdb keeps only in-frame clones here, not all; method: immunoSEQ multiplex PCR. The sample shows about 120,000 clones, around nine tenths of them seen only once. Sample: CD4+ or CD8+ T cells sorted from blood, taken in a trial of the OX40 agonist ivuxolimab. All receptors come from an adult with an advanced solid tumor such as melanoma, head and neck, liver or kidney cancer.

This chain connects TRBV18 to TRBJ1-1; D gene unclear. This CDR3 region has 15 residues. Trimming shortened V by 8 bases and J by 0 bases, and 16 bases separated the two germline ends. Looked up from germline, CDR1 is KGHSH and CDR2 is LQKENI. The DNA for the CDR3 is TGTGCCAGCACCCCTGTAACATCCATGAACACTGAAGCTTTCTTT. It encodes CASTPVTSMNTEAFF.

The chain combines TRBV5-8 with TRBJ1-1; no reliable D call. This CDR3 region has 14 residues. The germline V gene has CDR1 SGHTS and CDR2 YDEGEE. The V end was cut by 4 bases, the J end by 0 bases, with 10 bases between. This CDR3 reads CASSPGPMNTEAFF. The CDR3 bases are TGTGCCAGCAGCCCTGGGCCGATGAACACTGAAGCTTTCTTT.

The chain uses TRBV5-1 and TRBJ1-1; a possible D gene is TRBD1 (5 bases). Per germline, CDR1 SGHRS and CDR2 YFSETQ. CDR3 size: 14 residues. V lost 4 bases, J lost 0 bases, and 10 bases lay in between. Here the CDR3 DNA reads TGCGCCAGCAGCGCGGGGACGGTGAACACTGAAGCTTTCTTT. Translating it yields CASSAGTVNTEAFF. Looking up the rest from reference TRBV5-1 and TRBJ1-1 gives the full variable domain: KAGVTQTPRYLIKTRGQQVTLSCSPISGHRSVSWYQQTPGQGLQFLFEYFSETQRNKGNFPGRFSGRQFSNSRSEMNVSTLELGDSALYLCASSAGTVNTEAFFGQGTRLTVV.

The chain couples TRBV9 to TRBJ1-3; the D is unclear. The V and J ends lost 2 bases and 0 bases respectively, with 12 bases between them. Germline V lookup: CDR1 SGDLS, CDR2 YYNGEE. CDR3 length: 16 residues. The CDR3: CASSVRAFPSGNTIYF. Here the CDR3 DNA reads TGTGCCAGCAGCGTTCGGGCATTCCCCTCTGGAAACACCATATATTTT. Full variable domain (rest looked up from reference TRBV9 and TRBJ1-3): DSGVTQTPKHLITATGQRVTLRCSPRSGDLSVYWYQQSLDQGLQFLIQYYNGEERAKGNILERFSAQQFPDLHSELNLSSLELGDSALYFCASSVRAFPSGNTIYFGEGSWLTVV.

This chain links TRBV11-2 with TRBJ2-7; 11 bases agree with TRBD1. Germline-derived CDR1 and CDR2 are SGHAT and FQNNGV. Trimming at V came to 5 bases and at J to 0 bases, leaving 12 bases not matched to a gene. This CDR3 is built from 18 residues. The CDR3 DNA is TGTGCCAGCAGCGCCCGGGACAGGGGGTTTAGTGACTCCTACGAGCAGTACTTC. Translating gives CASSARDRGFSDSYEQYF.

The chain is built from TRBV5-8 and TRBJ1-5, with 7 bases matching TRBD1. The CDR3 totals 15 residues. Trimming removed 8 bases from V and 4 bases from J; junction bases left unmatched: 12. Germline CDR1 is SGHTS and CDR2 is YDEGEE. The CDR3 coding sequence is TGTGCCAGTAGTGTCCGGGCAGGGGGAAATCAGCCCCAGCATTTT. It specifies CASSVRAGGNQPQHF.

The chain recombines TRBV30 with TRBJ1-3, with TRBD1 matching over 7 bases. Germline-derived CDR1 and CDR2 are GTSNPN and SVGIG (reference sequence). V lost 3 bases, J lost 0 bases, and 8 bases stayed unmatched. This CDR3 is built from 16 residues. The CDR3 DNA is TGTGCCTGGAGCAGACAGGGCACCGTCTCTGGAAACACCATATATTTT. Its protein is CAWSRQGTVSGNTIYF. The entire variable domain, with the rest obtained from reference TRBV30 and TRBJ1-3, is as follows: SQTIHQWPATLVQPVGSPLSLECTVEGTSNPNLYWYRQAAGRGLQLLFYSVGIGQISSEVPQNLSASRPQDRQFILSSKKLLLSDSGFYLCAWSRQGTVSGNTIYFGEGSWLTVV.

CDR3 DNA sequence: TGTGCCAGTAGTATCGCAGCGGGGGGGATCAATGAGCAGTTCTTC. The encoded protein is CASSIAAGGINEQFF. This sequence joins TRBV19 and TRBJ2-1, with 10 bases lining up with TRBD2. This CDR3 is built from 15 residues. With V trimmed by 3 bases and J by 6 bases, 5 bases remained unmatched. The germline gives CDR1 LNHDA, CDR2 SQIVND (reference sequence).

J is TRBJ1-1 and V is TRBV19; D possibly corresponds to TRBD1 (6 bases). CDR3 length: 15 amino acids. Per germline, CDR1 LNHDA and CDR2 SQIVND (reference sequence). V was shortened by 0 bases and J by 2 bases, with 10 bases between the two germline ends. The CDR3 reads CASSIETGHNTEAFF. Written as DNA, the CDR3 is TGTGCCAGTAGTATAGAAACGGGACACAACACTGAAGCTTTCTTT.

This clone has only one observation. The chain combines TRBV19 with TRBJ1-3; D remains unclear. Germline-derived CDR1 and CDR2 are LNHDA and SQIVND (reference sequence). V gave up 7 bases and J gave up 0 bases, with 16 bases separating them. The CDR3 totals 16 residues. The CDR3 protein is CASTFEWSFSGNTIYF. CDR3 DNA sequence: TGTGCCAGTACCTTCGAGTGGAGTTTCTCTGGAAACACCATATATTTT.